The 10 T cell receptor beta chains given below trace back to one sample, sequenced in a study of human T cells and chemical hapten exposure. MiXCR was run by TCRdb on the RACE reads, yielding one entry per CDR3 protein. The sample consists of under 100,000 distinct CDR3 sequences, roughly 10% of them appearing once. Sample time point: patch test 2, 6 weeks after DPC sensitization. Noted treatment: therapeutic diphenylcyclopropenone sensitization with weekly scalp DPC. This sample comprised whole blood, obtained in connection with sensitization to the hapten diphenylcyclopropenone (DPC). The receptors stem from a woman between 50 and 59 years old with alopecia areata. Some clones in this sample may be carry-over from other donors' samples.

Remarks on this clonotype: A much more abundant neighbour one base away suggests this may be a read error. The chain joins TRBV2 to TRBJ1-6; D gene uncertain. The CDR3 totals 14 residues. The V gene's germline CDR1 is SNHLY and CDR2 FYNNEI. Trimming left V 6 bases short and J 5 bases short, with 11 bases between. CDR3 region: CASRGARDNSPLHF. The CDR3 bases are TGTGCCAGCAGGGGAGCAAGGGATAATTCACCCCTCCACTTT.

In this sample, this clonotype turned up many times. The chain carries TRBV7-2 and TRBJ1-1, with D maybe TRBD1 (6 bases). Per the germline V gene, CDR1 is SGHTA and CDR2 is FQGNSA. The CDR3 spans 12 residues. Trimming removed 5 bases from V and 11 bases from J, with 15 bases in between. DNA of the CDR3: TGTGCCAGCAGCCCTCCGCTGGGGGCGGCTTTCTTT. Its translation is CASSPPLGAAFF.

The CDR3 nucleotides read TGTGCCAGCAGCTTTTGGGGAAGCAATAGCAATCAGCCCCAGCATTTT. Its protein is CASSFWGSNSNQPQHF. The V and J genes are TRBV5-5 and TRBJ1-5; no firm D call. Trimming left V 2 bases short and J 0 bases short, with 12 bases between. Germline V gene lookup returns CDR1 SGHKS and CDR2 YYEKEE (reference sequence). The CDR3 loop spans 16 amino acids.

This sequence joins TRBV7-9 and TRBJ2-3, with 9 bases fitting TRBD1. The CDR3 consists of 15 residues. Germline V gene data show CDR1 as SEHNR and CDR2 as FQNEAQ (reference sequence). J gave up 0 bases and V 5 bases, and 3 bases lay outside the gene matches. The CDR3 reads CASSTGQGSTDTQYF. DNA for the CDR3: TGTGCCAGCAGCACGGGACAGGGAAGCACAGATACGCAGTATTTT.

The chain employs TRBV28 and TRBJ2-7; D may be TRBD2 (6 bases). Germline loops: CDR1 MDHEN, CDR2 SYDVKM. The CDR3 sequence is 14 residues long. With 5 bases removed from V and 2 bases from J, the gap between germline ends came to 13 bases. CDR3 bases: TGTGCCAGCAGTCTAAGCTGGAGGGCCTACGAGCAGTACTTC. As protein: CASSLSWRAYEQYF.

The chain joins TRBV2 to TRBJ1-5; TRBD1 is a possible D gene (5 bases). V lost 6 bases and J lost 6, with 18 bases in between. CDR1 and CDR2 from the germline V gene are SNHLY and FYNNEI. The CDR3 covers 15 residues. The CDR3 bases are TGTGCCAGCAGGGGCGACAGATGGATGGGTCAGCCCCAGCATTTT. Translation gives CASRGDRWMGQPQHF.

This clonotype was counted at least ten times. The chain combines TRBV6-6 with TRBJ2-1, with no clear D. Trimming removed 6 bases at V and 1 base at J, with 10 bases between. Germline CDR1 MNHNY, CDR2 SVGAGI (reference sequence). CDR3 size: 14 residues. The chain's CDR3 is CASSGRSSYNEQFF. The CDR3, as DNA: TGTGCCAGCAGCGGACGGTCGTCCTACAATGAGCAGTTCTTC.

This clonotype came up many times. The chain links TRBV28 to TRBJ2-5; no firm D call. The V gene's germline CDR1 is MDHEN and CDR2 SYDVKM. V lost 5 bases and J lost 10, with 17 bases in between. There are 13 residues in the CDR3. The DNA for the CDR3 is TGTGCCAGCAGTACGCCCCCGAGAGAAGACCAGTACTTC. It translates to CASSTPPREDQYF.

This clonotype occurred many times. The chain is built from TRBV29-1 and TRBJ2-2; 8 positions agree with TRBD2. Losses at the gene ends were 6 bases for V and 4 bases for J; bases not matched to a gene: 4. The germline CDR1 and CDR2 sequences are SQVTM and ANQGSEA. CDR3 length equals 13 residues. The CDR3 sequence: CSVTTSGTGELFF. CDR3 DNA: TGCAGCGTCACCACTAGCGGCACCGGGGAGCTGTTTTTT.

The sample holds many counts of this clonotype. This chain links TRBV11-3 with TRBJ1-5; D unresolved. Germline V CDR1 and CDR2: SGHNT, YENEEA. The CDR3 is made up of 16 amino acids. V was shortened by 0 bases and J by 0 bases, with 9 bases between the two germline ends. The CDR3: CASSLDPRFSNQPQHF. CDR3 nucleotides: TGTGCCAGCAGCTTAGATCCCAGGTTTAGCAATCAGCCCCAGCATTTT.